This T cell receptor beta chain was found in a study of shared clonotypes between healthy human individuals. The CDR3 totals 13 residues. Germline V gives CDR1 MDHEN, CDR2 SYDVKM. The V and J ends lost 4 bases and 8 bases, in that order; junction bases with no gene match: 7. Using immunoSEQ multiplex PCR, the repertoire was profiled, and TCRdb retains in-frame clones only, with some absent. The sample lists around 1.6 million clones; nearly 99% were seen once. The genes are TRBV28 and TRBJ1-2; 7 bases agree with TRBD1. This receptor was taken from a man aged 25-40 years in good health. The sample consisted of naive CD4+ T cells sorted from blood. Sample subset: CD45RA+ positively selected. The CDR3 DNA sequence: TGTGCCAGCAGTTCTGACAGGGCTCGGGGCTACACCTTC. Translating it yields CASSSDRARGYTF.